The 23 T cell receptor beta chains in this list originate from one sample, sequenced in a study of pediatric ulcerative colitis. Clones were sequenced by immunoSEQ multiplex PCR, and TCRdb holds only the in-frame ones, with some missing. The table has 15,000 to 20,000 clones, about 74% seen once. One to two pinch biopsies were taken from the rectum during colonoscopy. Material: gut tissue. The receptors shown here come from a girl aged 5 to 17 with moderate ulcerative colitis.

As for this clone: Other DNA sequences in this specimen translate into the identical CDR3. The chain uses TRBV29-1 and TRBJ2-3; D gene unclear. Germline values: CDR1 SQVTM, CDR2 ANQGSEA. The CDR3 spans 16 residues. Trimming left V 0 bases short and J 0 bases short, with 13 bases between. The DNA of the CDR3 is TGCAGCGTTGAAGATAGGTGGCGCACTAGCACAGATACGCAGTATTTT. Protein product: CSVEDRWRTSTDTQYF.

The genes are TRBV25-1 and TRBJ1-4, with D tentatively TRBD1 (5 bases). The CDR3 totals 15 residues. Germline values: CDR1 MGHDK, CDR2 SYGVNS. Deletions cut 3 bases from V and 4 bases from J, with 12 bases between. The CDR3 spells CASSDWDADNEKLFF. CDR3 nucleotide sequence: TGTGCCAGCAGTGATTGGGACGCTGATAATGAAAAACTGTTTTTT.

The chain uses TRBV11-1 and TRBJ2-4; no reliable D call. The CDR3 sequence is 14 residues long. Per germline, CDR1 SGHAT and CDR2 FQDESV (reference sequence). V was shortened by 1 base and J by 9 bases, with 13 bases between the two germline ends. The DNA of the CDR3 is TGTGCCAGCAGCTTAGACCAGTCCTCAGGCATTCAGTACTTC. Protein product: CASSLDQSSGIQYF.

The V call is TRBV5-1, the J call TRBJ1-2; D is ambiguous. This CDR3 has 16 residues. Trimming pared 1 base from V and 6 bases from J, leaving 19 bases between. CDR1 is SGHRS and CDR2 is YFSETQ in the germline V gene. The CDR3 sequence: CASSLNTFVGSDGYTF. The CDR3, as DNA: TGCGCCAGCAGCTTGAACACCTTCGTGGGATCAGATGGCTACACCTTC.

The V and J genes are TRBV15 and TRBJ1-5; D may be TRBD1 (5 bases). The CDR3 spans 15 residues. V lost 0 bases to trimming and J lost 1 base, with 7 bases between them. In germline, CDR1 is LNHNV, CDR2 YYDKDF (reference sequence). The CDR3 sequence: CATSRDPGSNQPQHF. CDR3 DNA sequence: TGTGCCACCAGCAGAGATCCAGGGAGCAATCAGCCCCAGCATTTT.

The V call is TRBV18, the J call TRBJ1-3; 7 nucleotides match TRBD1. Germline-derived CDR1 and CDR2 are KGHSH and LQKENI. The CDR3 is 16 residues long. V was pared by 0 bases and J by 4 bases, with 6 bases of the junction left unmatched. The CDR3 spells CASSPPTGSPGNTIYF. The CDR3 nucleotides read TGTGCCAGCTCACCACCGACAGGGAGCCCCGGAAACACCATATATTTT.

V gene TRBV10-3 combines with J gene TRBJ1-2; 8 bases are a match to TRBD1. With 4 bases clipped from V and 2 bases from J, the junction kept 6 bases outside the gene matches. Germline assignment: CDR1 ENHRY and CDR2 SYGVKD. The CDR3 extends over 15 amino acids. CDR3 nucleotide sequence: TGTGCCATCAGTGGGGGCGGACAGGGCAACTATGGCTACACCTTC. It translates to CAISGGGQGNYGYTF.

This chain uses TRBV27 with TRBJ1-6; no firm D call. CDR1 and CDR2 from the germline V gene are MNHEY and SMNVEV (reference sequence). V was shortened by 3 bases and J by 8 bases, with 11 bases between the two germline ends. This CDR3 spans 14 amino acids. The CDR3 reads CASSFGGVYSPLHF. DNA of the CDR3: TGTGCCAGCAGTTTTGGAGGAGTTTATTCACCCCTCCACTTT.

This clone was seen only once. The genes are TRBV30 and TRBJ2-5; 13 bases align to TRBD2. The better agreement between TRBJ2-7 and the DNA end casts doubt on the J call. The CDR3 is 18 residues long. In germline, CDR1 is GTSNPN, CDR2 SVGIG (reference sequence). CDR3 nucleotides: TGTGCCTGGAGCCAACCCCCTACTACTAGCGGGAGGGCCTACGAGCAGTACTTC. It specifies CAWSQPPTTSGRAYEQYF.

The chain couples TRBV7-6 to TRBJ2-2; no firm D call. V was shortened by 2 bases and J by 0 bases, with 16 bases between the two germline ends. The V gene's germline CDR1 is SGHVS and CDR2 FNYEAQ. The CDR3 contains 18 residues. The DNA of the CDR3 is TGTGCCAGCAGCTTATTCGAAGGACGAAGAACGAACACCGGGGAGCTGTTTTTT. Translation: CASSLFEGRRTNTGELFF.

This clone was recorded a few times. The rearrangement joins TRBV9 to TRBJ2-3, with 8 bases fitting TRBD2. The V segment lost 3 bases and the J segment 6 bases; nucleotides outside the gene matches: 9. This CDR3 comprises 15 residues. Germline CDR1 reads SGDLS; CDR2 reads YYNGEE. This chain's CDR3 is CASSGPGTRGDTQYF. The CDR3, as DNA: TGTGCCAGCAGCGGCCCCGGGACTAGAGGCGATACGCAGTATTTT.

V is TRBV19 and J is TRBJ2-7, with TRBD1 matching 8 bases. V dropped 5 bases and J dropped 0; count of bases not matched to a gene: 6. Germline CDR1 LNHDA, CDR2 SQIVND (reference sequence). The CDR3 sequence is 15 residues long. The CDR3 protein is CASSPRQGNSYEQYF. Here the CDR3 DNA reads TGTGCCAGTAGTCCCCGACAGGGGAACTCCTACGAGCAGTACTTC.

As for this clone: At one end the junction does not follow the germline gene, possibly because of a read error. The J gene is TRBJ2-5, the V gene TRBV7-7, with TRBD2 identical over 10 bases. Germline V gene lookup returns CDR1 SSHAT and CDR2 FNYEAQ (reference sequence). The CDR3 runs 15 residues. DNA for the CDR3: TGTGCTAGCAGCTTTGGTCTAGCGGGGGAAGAGACCCAGTACTTC. Encoded protein: CASSFGLAGEETQYF. Variable domain in full (rest from reference TRBV7-7 and TRBJ2-5): GAGVSQSPRYKVTKRGQDVTLRCDPISSHATLYWYQQALGQGPEFLTYFNYEAQPDKSGLPSDRFSAERPEGSISTLTIQRTEQRDSAMYRCASSFGLAGEETQYFGPGTRLLVL.

The sample holds a few counts of this clone. This chain links TRBV6-4 with TRBJ2-3; 9 nucleotides agree with TRBD2. The J segment lost 1 base and the V segment lost 2 bases, leaving 4 bases of the junction unmatched. Germline CDR1 and CDR2: MRHNA and SNTAGT. The CDR3 runs to 16 residues. CDR3 nucleotide sequence: TGTGCCAGCAGTGACCGGGCGGGAGGGGGCACAGATACGCAGTATTTT. Protein product: CASSDRAGGGTDTQYF.

The chain uses TRBV7-3 and TRBJ2-5; perhaps TRBD2 as D (6 bases). Trimming stripped 5 bases from V and 7 bases from J, with 14 bases between. The germline gives CDR1 SGHTA, CDR2 FQGTGA. The CDR3 runs to 13 residues. The CDR3 DNA is TGTGCCAGCAGCCCGGGACTGTTGGGGACCCAGTACTTC. This encodes CASSPGLLGTQYF. Full variable domain (outside the CDR3, taken from reference TRBV7-3 and TRBJ2-5): GAGVSQTPSNKVTEKGKYVELRCDPISGHTALYWYRQSLGQGPEFLIYFQGTGAADDSGLPNDRFFAVRPEGSVSTLKIQRTERGDSAVYLCASSPGLLGTQYFGPGTRLLVL.

The rearrangement joins TRBV6-5 to TRBJ2-3; TRBD1 aligns across 10 bases. The V gene end was trimmed by 4 bases and the J gene end by 6 bases; junction bases not matched to a gene: 7. The CDR3 loop spans 15 amino acids. Germline V gene lookup returns CDR1 MNHEY and CDR2 SVGAGI. The CDR3 is CASSSPGQGYDTQYF. The CDR3 nucleotides are TGTGCCAGCAGTTCACCGGGACAGGGGTATGATACGCAGTATTTT.

The V call is TRBV28, the J call TRBJ2-1, with D possibly being TRBD1 (5 bases). Trimming took off 6 bases at V and 5 bases at J, with 20 bases between the two ends. Germline lookup yields CDR1 MDHEN and CDR2 SYDVKM. CDR3 length: 16 residues. CDR3 amino acids: CASRARLGQGDNEQFF. As DNA, the CDR3 is TGTGCCAGCAGGGCGAGGTTGGGGCAGGGCGACAATGAGCAGTTCTTC.

This clone has more than one count but fewer than ten. The chain has TRBV5-6 and TRBJ1-1; 7 bases match TRBD1. The V and J ends lost 0 bases and 8 bases, in that order; junction bases with no gene match: 7. The CDR3 spans 14 residues. Germline values: CDR1 SGHDT, CDR2 YYEEEE. The CDR3 sequence: CASSLVVRTGEAFF. The CDR3 DNA follows: TGTGCCAGCAGCTTGGTGGTTCGGACAGGCGAAGCTTTCTTT.

The chain links TRBV11-2 to TRBJ1-3; D is unclear. Germline V gives CDR1 SGHAT, CDR2 FQNNGV. Between the trimmed V and J ends, which lost 2 bases and 0 bases, there was a span of 14 bases. CDR3 size: 17 residues. The CDR3 protein is CASSLTTLRASGNTIYF. DNA for the CDR3: TGTGCCAGCAGCTTAACCACCCTCAGAGCCTCTGGAAACACCATATATTTT. Looking up the rest from reference TRBV11-2 and TRBJ1-3 gives the full variable domain: EAGVAQSPRYKIIEKRQSVAFWCNPISGHATLYWYQQILGQGPKLLIQFQNNGVVDDSQLPKDRFSAERLKGVDSTLKIQPAKLEDSAVYLCASSLTTLRASGNTIYFGEGSWLTVV.

The CDR3 spells CASPSSTEAFF. The CDR3 nucleotides read TGTGCCAGTCCCAGTAGCACTGAAGCTTTCTTT. The V call is TRBV28, the J call TRBJ1-1; no definite D call. The CDR3 covers 11 residues. V was trimmed by 9 bases and J by 4 bases, leaving 9 bases between them. The germline V gene has CDR1 MDHEN and CDR2 SYDVKM.

CDR3 in DNA: TGCGCCAGCAGCTTGGTAGGCCAGTCCTACAATGAGCAGTTCTTC. Its protein product is CASSLVGQSYNEQFF. This rearrangement joins TRBV5-1 to TRBJ2-1; D is uncertain. This CDR3 comprises 15 residues. Per the germline V gene, CDR1 is SGHRS and CDR2 is YFSETQ. Trimming pared 0 bases from V and 1 base from J, leaving 8 bases between.

The CDR3 sequence is CASSGQGIGVNQPQHF. The CDR3 DNA follows: TGTGCCAGCAGTGGACAGGGGATCGGAGTCAATCAGCCCCAGCATTTT. The chain carries TRBV6-1 and TRBJ1-5; TRBD1 agrees at 8 bases. Germline V lookup: CDR1 MNHNS, CDR2 SASEGT. The V segment lost 4 bases and the J segment 3 bases; nucleotides outside the gene matches: 8. The CDR3 runs to 16 residues.

The rearrangement uses TRBV7-2 and TRBJ2-1, with D hard to call. The length of the CDR3 is 15 residues. The ends were cut back, 0 bases at V and 6 bases at J, with 12 bases in the middle. Per germline, CDR1 SGHTA and CDR2 FQGNSA. Written as DNA, the CDR3 is TGTGCCAGCAGCTTAGCGGGCGGCCGCTTCAATGAGCAGTTCTTC. It specifies CASSLAGGRFNEQFF. The full variable domain, its missing parts supplied by reference TRBV7-2 and TRBJ2-1, is GAGVSQSPSNKVTEKGKDVELRCDPISGHTALYWYRQSLGQGLEFLIYFQGNSAPDKSGLPSDRFSAERTGGSVSTLTIQRTQQEDSAVYLCASSLAGGRFNEQFFGPGTRLTVL.